The rows below give T cell receptor beta chains drawn from one sample of a study of cytomegalovirus exposure and HLA in healthy donors. TCRdb keeps only in-frame clones here, not all; method: immunoSEQ multiplex PCR. The sample contains tens of thousands of clones, about three quarters of which appear only once. The specimen was PBMCs. The receptor set was obtained from a middle-aged man in good health and CMV-seronegative. Both conserved end residues are part of each CDR3. The D gene is left open where the match is weak. Expanded clones are given a class, and other clones once, few, many or no size at all.

abundance | j_gene | v_gene | d_gene | CDR3nt | CDR3aa
. | TRBJ1-1 | TRBV27 | . | TGTGCCAGCAGTTTTATGCGGGGTATCACTGAAGCTTTCTTT | CASSFMRGITEAFF
once | TRBJ2-7 | TRBV7-2 | TRBD2 | TGTGCCAGCAGCCCCCGGACTAGCGACGAGCAGTACTTC | CASSPRTSDEQYF
. | TRBJ2-7 | TRBV5-1 | TRBD1 | TGCGCCAGCAGCCCACCGCTCAGGGGGTCTACTCTCGAGCAGTACTTC | CASSPPLRGSTLEQYF
. | TRBJ1-2 | TRBV6-5 | TRBD1 | TGTGCCAGCAGTTACTCGACAGGGCATGATGGCTACACCTTC | CASSYSTGHDGYTF
. | TRBJ1-5 | TRBV5-1 | . | TGCGCCAGCAGCTTGGTGGGAGGGAATCAGCCCCAGCATTTT | CASSLVGGNQPQHF
. | TRBJ2-7 | TRBV6-1 | TRBD2 | TGTGCCAGCAGAGGGACTAGCGGGGGATCCTACGAGCAGTACTTC | CASRGTSGGSYEQYF
once | TRBJ2-1 | TRBV5-1 | TRBD1 | TGCGCCAGCAGCCCCGGACAGGGGAGGAATGAGCAGTTCTTC | CASSPGQGRNEQFF
. | TRBJ1-4 | TRBV5-5 | TRBD1 | TGTGCCAGCAGCTTGACGACAGGGGGCGTAACTAATGAAAAACTGTTTTTT | CASSLTTGGVTNEKLFF
. | TRBJ2-5 | TRBV15 | . | TGTGCCACCAGCAGAGTATCTGGTAGGGGCTGGCAAGAGACCCAGTACTTC | CATSRVSGRGWQETQYF
once | TRBJ2-4 | TRBV9 | TRBD2 | TGTGCCAGCAGCGTTGCTAGCGGCTTAGCCAAAAACATTCAGTACTTC | CASSVASGLAKNIQYF
. | TRBJ2-2 | TRBV19 | TRBD1 | TGTGCCACTAAGGAGGGGACAGGGTCCCCCGGGGAGCTGTTTTTT | CATKEGTGSPGELFF
few | TRBJ2-6 | TRBV7-9 | . | TGTGCCAGCAGCATTCCCGGGACTTACTACTCTGGGGCCAACGTCCTGACTTTC | CASSIPGTYYSGANVLTF
once | TRBJ2-2 | TRBV7-9 | . | TGTGCCAGCAGCCTGGGACAGAACACCGGGGAGCTGTTTTTT | CASSLGQNTGELFF
. | TRBJ1-3 | TRBV6-6 | . | TGTGCCAGCCAATTCGTTAGTGGAAACACCATATATTTT | CASQFVSGNTIYF
. | TRBJ1-5 | TRBV7-9 | . | TGTGCCAGCAGCTTAGGCGGGGACAATCAGCCCCAGCATTTT | CASSLGGDNQPQHF
. | TRBJ2-6 | TRBV5-1 | . | TGCGCCACCCAGGGGGGACAGCCTTCTGGGGCCAACGTCCTGACTTTC | CATQGGQPSGANVLTF
. | TRBJ1-3 | TRBV5-1 | TRBD1 | TGCGCCAGCAGCTCCAGGGGGTTCGGCTCTGGAAACACCATATATTTT | CASSSRGFGSGNTIYF
. | TRBJ1-1 | TRBV18 | TRBD1 | TGTGCCAGCCCACTCGGGACAGTAATGAACACTGAAGCTTTCTTT | CASPLGTVMNTEAFF
. | TRBJ2-3 | TRBV28 | . | TGTGCCAGCAGTTTAAGCGGCACAGATACGCAGTATTTT | CASSLSGTDTQYF
once | TRBJ1-3 | TRBV9 | . | TGTGCCAGCAGCCCGGGAAGCTTCACTGGAAACACCATATATTTT | CASSPGSFTGNTIYF